This T cell receptor beta chain comes out of a study of OX40 agonist ivuxolimab in advanced cancers. Looked up from germline, CDR1 is KGHSH and CDR2 is LQKENI. Trimming took 6 bases from V and 7 from J, leaving 27 bases between them. The CDR3 is 17 residues long. The table came from immunoSEQ multiplex PCR; TCRdb's copy has only in-frame clones and leaves some out. The data hold fewer than 40,000 clones, with 65% to 80% observed a single time. This clone was seen a handful of times. The sample here was CD4+ or CD8+ T cells sorted from blood, taken in a trial of the OX40 agonist ivuxolimab. V and J are TRBV18 and TRBJ2-5; a weak D match, TRBD2 (5 bases). The sequence derives from an adult with an advanced solid tumor such as melanoma, head and neck, liver or kidney cancer. Here the CDR3 reads CASSKRLLDTSRATQYF. In DNA form, the CDR3 reads TGTGCCAGCTCCAAAAGACTACTCGACACCTCAAGAGCGACCCAGTACTTC.